The clone carrying this T cell receptor (beta chain) was picked up a small number of times. This record comes from a study of patients and donors after allogeneic stem cell transplantation. Germline CDR1 SGDLS, CDR2 YYNGEE. V lost 3 bases to trimming and J lost 4 bases, with 19 bases between them. This CDR3 has 16 amino acids. TCRdb reprocessed the RT-PCR reads via MiXCR and lists one record per CDR3 protein. Of roughly 940,000 distinct CDR3 sequences detected, 18% appear once; the ten largest clones hold under 6.5%. The clonotype comes from a human donor who was either an allogeneic HSCT recipient or a stem cell or donor lymphocyte infusion donor (not recorded which). It is not recorded whose cells these are; they may come from a transplant donor. V usage is TRBV9 and J usage is TRBJ1-2, with TRBD1 as a possible D gene (5 bases). The source material was blood, either unsorted or a sorted T cell fraction (not recorded which). CDR3 DNA sequence: TGTGCCAGCAGCGCCAATTCGGGACGGTTACTCTATGGCTACACCTTC. Its translation is CASSANSGRLLYGYTF.